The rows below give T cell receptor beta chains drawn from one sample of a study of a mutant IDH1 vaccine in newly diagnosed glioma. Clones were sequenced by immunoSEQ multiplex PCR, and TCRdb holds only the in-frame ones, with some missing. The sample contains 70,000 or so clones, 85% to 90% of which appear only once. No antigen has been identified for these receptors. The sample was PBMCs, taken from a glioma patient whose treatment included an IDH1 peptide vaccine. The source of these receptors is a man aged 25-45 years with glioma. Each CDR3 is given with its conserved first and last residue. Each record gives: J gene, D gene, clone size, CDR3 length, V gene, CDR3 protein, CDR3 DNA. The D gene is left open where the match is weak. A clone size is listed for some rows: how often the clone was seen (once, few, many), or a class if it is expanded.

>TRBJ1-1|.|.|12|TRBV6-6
CASTKGLGRTFF
TGTGCCAGCACCAAGGGGCTGGGACGAACTTTCTTT
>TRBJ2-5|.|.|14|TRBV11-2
CASTSYRSQETQYF
TGTGCCAGCACCTCATACAGGTCCCAAGAGACCCAGTACTTC
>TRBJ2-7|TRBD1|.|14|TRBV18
CASSLGTVKDEQYF
TGTGCCAGCTCCCTAGGGACAGTCAAGGACGAGCAGTACTTC
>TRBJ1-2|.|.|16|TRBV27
CASSADLRGSSYGYTF
TGTGCCAGCAGTGCCGACCTCAGGGGATCCTCCTATGGCTACACCTTC
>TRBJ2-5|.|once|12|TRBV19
CASSTAEETQYF
TGTGCCAGTAGCACAGCGGAAGAGACCCAGTACTTC
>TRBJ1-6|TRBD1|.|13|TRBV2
CASSRQGNSPLHF
TGTGCCAGCAGTCGACAGGGGAATTCACCCCTCCACTTT
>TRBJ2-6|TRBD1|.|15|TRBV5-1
CASSLRGPGANVLTF
TGCGCCAGCAGCTTGAGGGGGCCTGGGGCCAACGTCCTGACTTTC
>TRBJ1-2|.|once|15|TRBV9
CASSVATDSGLGYTF
TGTGCCAGCAGCGTAGCGACGGACAGCGGACTTGGCTACACCTTC
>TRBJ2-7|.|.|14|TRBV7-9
CASSSRTGGGEQYF
TGTGCCAGCAGCTCTCGGACCGGTGGGGGCGAGCAGTACTTC
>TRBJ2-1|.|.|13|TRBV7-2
CASSSFLGGEQFF
TGTGCCAGCAGCTCCTTTTTGGGCGGTGAGCAGTTCTTC
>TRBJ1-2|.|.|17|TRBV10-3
CAISESATGYTSYGYTF
TGTGCCATCAGTGAGTCGGCTACAGGGTACACCAGCTATGGCTACACCTTC
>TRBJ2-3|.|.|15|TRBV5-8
CASSPFGGPTDTQYF
TGTGCCAGCAGCCCATTCGGTGGACCCACAGATACGCAGTATTTT
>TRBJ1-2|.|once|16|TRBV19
CASSIIRNGGRDGYTF
TGTGCCAGTAGTATTATTCGAAACGGGGGGAGAGATGGCTACACCTTC
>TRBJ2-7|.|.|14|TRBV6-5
CASSYSDSRGKQYF
TGTGCCAGCAGTTACTCCGACAGTCGAGGGAAGCAGTACTTC
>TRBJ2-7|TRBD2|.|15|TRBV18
CASSRGLAGEVEQYF
TGTGCCAGCTCGCGGGGACTAGCGGGAGAGGTCGAGCAGTACTTC
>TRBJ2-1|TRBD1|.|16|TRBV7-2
CASSLVQGVSYNEQFF
TGTGCCAGCAGCTTAGTACAGGGGGTTTCCTACAATGAGCAGTTCTTC
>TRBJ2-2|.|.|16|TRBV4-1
CASSQESVGNTGELFF
TGCGCCAGCAGCCAAGAGTCGGTGGGGAACACCGGGGAGCTGTTTTTT
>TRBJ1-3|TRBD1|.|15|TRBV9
CASSQRQGDGNTIYF
TGTGCCAGCAGCCAAAGACAGGGCGACGGAAACACCATATATTTT
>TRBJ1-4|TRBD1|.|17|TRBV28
CASSRLTGGGSNEKLFF
TGTGCCAGCAGCCGATTGACAGGGGGCGGATCTAATGAAAAACTGTTTTTT
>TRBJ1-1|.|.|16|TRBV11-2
CASSFQTGGRNTEAFF
TGTGCCAGCAGCTTCCAAACGGGGGGACGAAACACTGAAGCTTTCTTT
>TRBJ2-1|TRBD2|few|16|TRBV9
CASSPGGLNLGNEQFF
TGTGCCAGCAGTCCGGGGGGACTCAACCTGGGCAATGAGCAGTTCTTC
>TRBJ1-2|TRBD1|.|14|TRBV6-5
CASRQTGTNYGYTF
TGTGCCAGCAGACAGACAGGGACTAACTATGGCTACACCTTC
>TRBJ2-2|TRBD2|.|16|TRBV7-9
CASSPLAGLNTGELFF
TGTGCCAGCAGCCCTCTAGCGGGACTGAACACCGGGGAGCTGTTTTTT
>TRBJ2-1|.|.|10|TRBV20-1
CSAKINEQFF
TGCAGTGCTAAGATCAATGAGCAGTTCTTC
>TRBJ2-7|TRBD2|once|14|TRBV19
CASSRSGESYEQYF
TGTGCCAGTAGTAGGAGCGGGGAGTCCTACGAGCAGTACTTC
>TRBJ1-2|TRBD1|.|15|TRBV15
CATSQPGGVNYGYTF
TGTGCCACCAGCCAACCAGGGGGGGTTAACTATGGCTACACCTTC
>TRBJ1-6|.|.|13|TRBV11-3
CASSRLRDSPLHF
TGTGCCAGCAGCCGGCTGCGCGATTCACCCCTCCACTTT
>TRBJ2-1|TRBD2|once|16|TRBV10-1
CASSERTSGKQNEQFF
TGCGCCAGCAGTGAGAGGACTAGCGGAAAACAGAATGAGCAGTTCTTC
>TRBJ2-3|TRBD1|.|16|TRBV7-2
CASSFLGQALPDTQYF
TGTGCCAGCAGCTTCCTTGGACAGGCCCTACCAGATACGCAGTATTTT
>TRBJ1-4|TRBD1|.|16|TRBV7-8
CASSLTTGATNEKLFF
TGTGCCAGCAGCTTAACTACAGGGGCAACTAATGAAAAACTGTTTTTT
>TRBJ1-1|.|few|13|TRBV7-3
CASSLRQNTEAFF
TGTGCCAGCAGCTTAAGACAGAACACTGAAGCTTTCTTT
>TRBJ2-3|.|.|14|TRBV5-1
CASSLQPIPDTQYF
TGCGCCAGCAGCTTGCAGCCTATCCCAGATACGCAGTATTTT
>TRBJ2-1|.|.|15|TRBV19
CASSSVADSYNEQFF
TGTGCCAGTAGTTCCGTAGCGGATTCCTACAATGAGCAGTTCTTC
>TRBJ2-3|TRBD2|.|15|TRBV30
CAWSVFGRGADTQYF
TGTGCCTGGAGTGTATTCGGGAGGGGGGCAGATACGCAGTATTTT
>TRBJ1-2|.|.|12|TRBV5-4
CASSPGNYGYTF
TGTGCCAGCAGCCCTGGAAATTATGGCTACACCTTC
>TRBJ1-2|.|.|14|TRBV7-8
CASSPQRANYGYTF
TGTGCCAGCAGCCCGCAGAGAGCTAACTATGGCTACACCTTC
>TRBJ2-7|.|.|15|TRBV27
CASSPQGSSSYEQYF
TGTGCCAGCAGCCCCCAGGGCAGCAGCTCCTACGAGCAGTACTTC
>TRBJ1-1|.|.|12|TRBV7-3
CASNQAWAEAFF
TGTGCCAGCAACCAAGCATGGGCTGAAGCTTTCTTT
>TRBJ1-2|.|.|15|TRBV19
CASGGPIDGNYGYTF
TGTGCCAGTGGAGGACCTATCGACGGAAACTATGGCTACACCTTC
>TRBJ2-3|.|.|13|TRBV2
CASGGAGTDTQYF
TGTGCCAGCGGGGGGGCCGGCACAGATACGCAGTATTTT
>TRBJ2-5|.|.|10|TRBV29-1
CSVAMETQYF
TGCAGCGTTGCTATGGAGACCCAGTACTTC
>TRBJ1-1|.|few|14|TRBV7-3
CASSEMGGNTEAFF
TGTGCCAGCAGCGAGATGGGCGGGAACACTGAAGCTTTCTTT
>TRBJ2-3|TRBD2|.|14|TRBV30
CAWTLGGGAVPQYF
TGTGCCTGGACCCTCGGCGGGGGGGCGGTCCCGCAGTATTTT
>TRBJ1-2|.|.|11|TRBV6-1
CASMALYGYTF
TGTGCCAGCATGGCCCTCTATGGCTACACCTTC
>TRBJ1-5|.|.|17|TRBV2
CASSEDRGGMGNQPQHF
TGTGCCAGCAGTGAAGATCGGGGGGGCATGGGCAATCAGCCCCAGCATTTT
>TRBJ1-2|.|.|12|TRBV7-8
CASSPTMGGYTF
TGTGCCAGCAGCCCAACCATGGGGGGCTACACCTTC
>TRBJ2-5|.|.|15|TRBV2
CASNPRKGGQETQYF
TGTGCCAGCAACCCGAGGAAGGGAGGCCAAGAGACCCAGTACTTC
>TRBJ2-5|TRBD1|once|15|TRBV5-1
CASSYGQGEPETQYF
TGCGCCAGCAGTTACGGACAGGGAGAACCGGAGACCCAGTACTTC
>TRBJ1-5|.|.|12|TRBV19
CASSDPNQPQHF
TGTGCCAGTAGTGACCCCAATCAGCCCCAGCATTTT